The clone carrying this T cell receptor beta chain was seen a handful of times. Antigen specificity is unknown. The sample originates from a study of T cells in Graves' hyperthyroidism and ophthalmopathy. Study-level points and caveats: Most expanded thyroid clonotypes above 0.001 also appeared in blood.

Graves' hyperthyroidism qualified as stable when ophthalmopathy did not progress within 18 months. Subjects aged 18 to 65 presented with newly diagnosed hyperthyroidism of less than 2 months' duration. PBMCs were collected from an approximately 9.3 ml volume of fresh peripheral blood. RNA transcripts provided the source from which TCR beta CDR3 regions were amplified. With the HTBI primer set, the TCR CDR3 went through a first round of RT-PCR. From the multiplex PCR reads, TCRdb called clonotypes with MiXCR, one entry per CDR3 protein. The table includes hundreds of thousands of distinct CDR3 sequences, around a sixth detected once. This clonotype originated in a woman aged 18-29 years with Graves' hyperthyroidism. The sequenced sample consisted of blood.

For the CDR3, the DNA is TGTGCCAGCAGCTTAGGGCCGGCAGGGAACACCGGGGAGCTGTTTTTT. Translation gives CASSLGPAGNTGELFF. The V gene is TRBV5-5, the J gene TRBJ2-2, with no clear D. The CDR3 has 16 residues. The V gene lost 2 bases and the J gene lost 1 base, with 12 bases spanning the gap. CDR1 SGHKS and CDR2 YYEKEE come from the germline V gene (reference sequence).